These T cell receptor beta chains were read from a single sample in a study of cytomegalovirus exposure and HLA in healthy donors. Data came from immunoSEQ multiplex PCR; TCRdb stores just in-frame clones and leaves some out. Among some 110,000 clones listed, 50% to 70% were seen once. Material for sequencing was PBMCs. All receptors derive from a woman aged 40 to 50 in good health and CMV-seropositive. The CDR3 runs from the conserved cysteine through the conserved F or W. D genes are given only for firm matches. Size values are once, few and many counts, or a class for expanded clones, and some rows have none.

V	D	J	size	DNA	CDR3
TRBV29-1	TRBD1	TRBJ2-4	NA	TGCAGCGTTGAGGAACAGGGGGCCAAAAACATTCAGTACTTC	CSVEEQGAKNIQYF
TRBV29-1	NA	TRBJ2-7	NA	TGCAGCGTTGAAGGGGCTAGCCGATACTACGAGCAGTACTTC	CSVEGASRYYEQYF
TRBV19	TRBD1	TRBJ1-2	NA	TGTGCCAGTAGTTCTTGGGGAAGTGGACAGGGTGTCCATGGCTACACCTTC	CASSSWGSGQGVHGYTF
TRBV4-1	TRBD2	TRBJ2-1	NA	TGCGCCAGCAGCCAAGTAGCGGGTTTATCCTACAATGAGCAGTTCTTC	CASSQVAGLSYNEQFF
TRBV7-9	TRBD1	TRBJ2-2	once	TGTGCCAGCAGCCATACCCGGGCGGACAGGGGTAACACCGGGGAGCTGTTTTTT	CASSHTRADRGNTGELFF
TRBV2	TRBD2	TRBJ2-7	NA	TGTGCCAGTGATATAGCGGGCTTTGAGTACGAGCAGTACTTC	CASDIAGFEYEQYF
TRBV6-5	TRBD1	TRBJ2-1	few	TGTGCCAGCAGGGCCACAGGGGGGACCTACAATGAGCAGTTCTTC	CASRATGGTYNEQFF
TRBV4-2	TRBD2	TRBJ2-1	NA	TGTGCCAGCAGCCCCTCCCTCGACCTGGCGGGAGCAAGGAATGAGCAGTTCTTC	CASSPSLDLAGARNEQFF
TRBV5-1	NA	TRBJ2-6	NA	TGCGCCAGCAGCTTGATAACGGCTGGGGCCAACGTCCTGACTTTC	CASSLITAGANVLTF
TRBV19	TRBD1	TRBJ1-3	NA	TGTGCCAGTAGTGCAGATCTCGGGACAGGGGACTATTCGGGAAACACCATATATTTT	CASSADLGTGDYSGNTIYF
TRBV2	NA	TRBJ2-7	NA	TGTTTTTTCAAGGAGAAGACGGCCTACGAGCAGTACTTC	CFFKEKTAYEQYF
TRBV18	NA	TRBJ1-3	NA	TGTGCCAGCTCACCAGCTGGTCGCGTAACTGGAAACACCATATATTTT	CASSPAGRVTGNTIYF
TRBV7-2	TRBD2	TRBJ2-5	few	TGTGCCAGCAGCTTAGTAAGCTCAGCGGGGGGCCCAGGGACCCAGTACTTC	CASSLVSSAGGPGTQYF
TRBV7-9	TRBD1	TRBJ2-2	NA	TGTGCCAGCAGCCGACAGGGGATTGAAACCGGGGAGCTGTTTTTT	CASSRQGIETGELFF
TRBV7-2	NA	TRBJ2-1	NA	TGTGCCAGCAGCTTAAGAGATCTCAATGAGCAGTTCTTC	CASSLRDLNEQFF
TRBV5-4	NA	TRBJ2-5	NA	TGTGCCAGCAGCTTGGACGAGGTCCAGTACTTC	CASSLDEVQYF
TRBV5-1	TRBD1	TRBJ1-6	NA	TGCGCCAGCAGCCCAGCCGGGACAGATACTTCACCCCTCCACTTT	CASSPAGTDTSPLHF
TRBV7-8	TRBD2	TRBJ2-7	NA	TGTGCCAGCAGCTTAGGGCGAACTAGCGGAGGAACCTACGAGCAGTACTTC	CASSLGRTSGGTYEQYF
TRBV5-4	NA	TRBJ2-1	NA	TGTGCCAGCAGCTTGGCCGGGGTCAGTGAGCAGTTCTTC	CASSLAGVSEQFF
TRBV2	NA	TRBJ2-5	few	TGTGCCAGCATGAAGGGGGAGACCCAGTACTTC	CASMKGETQYF
TRBV5-4	TRBD1	TRBJ2-5	NA	TGTGCCAGCAGCTTGAGGGACAGGGTTCAAGAGACCCAGTACTTC	CASSLRDRVQETQYF
TRBV1	NA	TRBJ2-5	NA	TGCACCAGCAGCCGCCTCAGCGGGAGCGTAGAGACCCAGTACTTC	CTSSRLSGSVETQYF
TRBV5-1	TRBD1	TRBJ1-1	NA	TGCGCCAGCAGCTTGGACAGGGGCACTGAAGCTTTCTTT	CASSLDRGTEAFF
TRBV7-2	TRBD2	TRBJ2-7	NA	TGTGCCAGCGGCATGCAACTAGCGGGAAACTCCTACGAGCAGTACTTC	CASGMQLAGNSYEQYF